This note documents a single T cell receptor beta chain sequence. Its target is unknown. The CDR3 extends over 13 amino acids. Germline lookup yields CDR1 SGDLS and CDR2 YYNGEE. Trimming removed 4 bases at V and 9 bases at J, with 14 bases between. This record comes from a study of post-analysis software for immune sequencing data. Libraries were made from TCR beta cDNA, and they carried unique molecular identifiers. TCRdb reanalysed the PCR reads using MiXCR and keeps one entry per CDR3 protein. The data show 750,000 to 950,000 distinct CDR3 sequences, roughly 46% seen once. Study-wide results and limits: Patients carried four or five TRBV segments more frequently than controls did, and TRBV5-6, TRBV5-1 and TRBV20-1 were among them.

The rearrangement joins TRBV9 to TRBJ2-1; the D is unclear. The TCR comes from a girl aged 10-17 years with multiple sclerosis. The specimen sequenced was blood. This CDR3 is CASSPGRPSEQFF. CDR3 DNA sequence: TGTGCCAGCAGCCCCGGGCGTCCATCTGAGCAGTTCTTC. Together with reference TRBV9 and TRBJ2-1, the CDR3 gives the full variable domain: DSGVTQTPKHLITATGQRVTLRCSPRSGDLSVYWYQQSLDQGLQFLIQYYNGEERAKGNILERFSAQQFPDLHSELNLSSLELGDSALYFCASSPGRPSEQFFGPGTRLTVL.